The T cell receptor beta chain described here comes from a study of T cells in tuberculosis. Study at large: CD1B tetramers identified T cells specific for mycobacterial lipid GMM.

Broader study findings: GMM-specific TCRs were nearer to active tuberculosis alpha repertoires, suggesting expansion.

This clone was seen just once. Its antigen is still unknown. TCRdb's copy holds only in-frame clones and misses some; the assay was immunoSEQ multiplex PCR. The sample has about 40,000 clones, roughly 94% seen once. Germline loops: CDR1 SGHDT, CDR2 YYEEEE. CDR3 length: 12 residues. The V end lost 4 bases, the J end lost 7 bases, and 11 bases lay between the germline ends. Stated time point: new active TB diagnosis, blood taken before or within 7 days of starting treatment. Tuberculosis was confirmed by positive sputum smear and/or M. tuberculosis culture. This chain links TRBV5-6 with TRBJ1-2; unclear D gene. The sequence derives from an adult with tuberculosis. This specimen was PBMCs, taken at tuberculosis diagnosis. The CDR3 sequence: CASSRAGSGYTF. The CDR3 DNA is TGTGCCAGCAGCCGTGCGGGGTCTGGCTACACCTTC.